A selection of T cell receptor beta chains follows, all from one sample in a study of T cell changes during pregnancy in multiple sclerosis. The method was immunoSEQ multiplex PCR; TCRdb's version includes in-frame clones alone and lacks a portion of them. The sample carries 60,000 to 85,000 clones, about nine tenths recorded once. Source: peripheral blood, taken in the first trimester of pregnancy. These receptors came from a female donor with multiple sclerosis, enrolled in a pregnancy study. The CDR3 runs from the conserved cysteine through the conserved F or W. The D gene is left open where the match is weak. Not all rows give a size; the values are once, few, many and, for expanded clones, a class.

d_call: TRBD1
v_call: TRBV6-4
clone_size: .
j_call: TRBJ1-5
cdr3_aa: CASRTKWDRDSYSNQPQHF
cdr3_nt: TGTGCCAGCAGGACAAAGTGGGACAGGGACTCTTATAGCAATCAGCCCCAGCATTTT

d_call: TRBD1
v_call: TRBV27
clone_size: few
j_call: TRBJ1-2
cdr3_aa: CASSFGTGIGYTF
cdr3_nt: TGTGCCAGCAGTTTCGGGACAGGGATCGGCTACACCTTC

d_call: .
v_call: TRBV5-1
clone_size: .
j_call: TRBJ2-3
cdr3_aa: CASSLAGLSTQYF
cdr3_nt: TGCGCCAGCAGCTTGGCAGGACTTTCGACGCAGTATTTT

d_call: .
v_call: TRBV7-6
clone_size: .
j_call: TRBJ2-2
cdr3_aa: CASSLVIREKTGELFF
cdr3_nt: TGTGCCAGCAGCTTAGTGATTCGGGAGAAGACCGGGGAGCTGTTTTTT

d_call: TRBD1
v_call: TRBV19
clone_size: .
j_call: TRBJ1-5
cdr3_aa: CASRRTGNNQPQHF
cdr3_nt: TGTGCCAGTAGGAGGACAGGGAACAATCAGCCCCAGCATTTT

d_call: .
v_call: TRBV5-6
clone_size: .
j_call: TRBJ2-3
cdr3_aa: CASSVSPGTDTQYF
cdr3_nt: TGTGCCAGCAGCGTTAGCCCTGGCACAGATACGCAGTATTTT

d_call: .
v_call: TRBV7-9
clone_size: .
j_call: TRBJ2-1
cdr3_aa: CASSSSAANSDNEQFF
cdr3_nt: TGTGCCAGCAGCTCCTCCGCCGCTAACTCCGACAATGAGCAGTTCTTC

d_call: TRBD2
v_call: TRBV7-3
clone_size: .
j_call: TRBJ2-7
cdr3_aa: CASSPAGGANEQYF
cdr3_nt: TGTGCCAGCAGCCCAGCGGGGGGGGCGAACGAGCAGTACTTC

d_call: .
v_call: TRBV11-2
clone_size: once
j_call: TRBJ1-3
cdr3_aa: CASSLSGNTIYF
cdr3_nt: TGTGCCAGCAGCCTTAGTGGAAACACCATATATTTT

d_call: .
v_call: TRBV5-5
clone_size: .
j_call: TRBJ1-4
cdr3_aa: CASSWTVANEKLFF
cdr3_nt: TGTGCCAGCAGCTGGACAGTCGCTAATGAAAAACTGTTTTTT

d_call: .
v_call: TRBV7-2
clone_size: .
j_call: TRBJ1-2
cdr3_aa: CASSIQGSGYTF
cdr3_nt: TGTGCCAGCAGCATACAGGGCAGTGGCTACACCTTC

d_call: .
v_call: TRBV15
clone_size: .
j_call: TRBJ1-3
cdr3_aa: CATSSFRGPSGNTIYF
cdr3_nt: TGTGCCACCAGCAGTTTCAGGGGACCCTCTGGAAACACCATATATTTT

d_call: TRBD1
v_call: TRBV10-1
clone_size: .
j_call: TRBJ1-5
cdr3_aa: CASSGGKGQGHQPQHF
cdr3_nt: TGCGCCAGCAGCGGGGGGAAGGGACAGGGACACCAGCCCCAGCATTTT

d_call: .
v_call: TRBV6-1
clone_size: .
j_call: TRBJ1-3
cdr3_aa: CASSGKQGFGNTIYF
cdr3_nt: TGTGCCAGCAGTGGGAAGCAGGGGTTTGGAAACACCATATATTTT

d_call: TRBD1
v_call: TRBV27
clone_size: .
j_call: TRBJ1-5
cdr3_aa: CASSHPSRDRASQPQHF
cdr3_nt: TGTGCCAGCAGTCACCCATCCAGGGACAGGGCGAGCCAGCCCCAGCATTTT